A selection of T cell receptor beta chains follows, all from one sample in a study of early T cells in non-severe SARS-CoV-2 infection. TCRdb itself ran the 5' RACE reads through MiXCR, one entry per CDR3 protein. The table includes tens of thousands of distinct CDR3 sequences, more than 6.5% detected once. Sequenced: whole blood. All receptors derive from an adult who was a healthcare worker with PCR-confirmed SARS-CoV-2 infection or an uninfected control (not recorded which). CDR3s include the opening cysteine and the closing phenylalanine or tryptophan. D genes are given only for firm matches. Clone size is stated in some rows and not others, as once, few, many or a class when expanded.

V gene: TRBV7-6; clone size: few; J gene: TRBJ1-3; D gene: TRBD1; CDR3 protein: CASSLMSSPTGFGNTIYF
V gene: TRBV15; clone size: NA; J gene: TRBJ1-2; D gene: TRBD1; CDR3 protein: CATSRDRGGYTF
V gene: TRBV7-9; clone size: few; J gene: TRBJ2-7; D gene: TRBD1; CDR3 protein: CASSLSSGTGDSYEQYF
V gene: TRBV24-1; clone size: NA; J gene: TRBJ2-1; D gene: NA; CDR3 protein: CATSGKWSSYNEQFF
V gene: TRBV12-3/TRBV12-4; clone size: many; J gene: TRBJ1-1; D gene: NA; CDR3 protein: CASSLAIGGGAEAFF
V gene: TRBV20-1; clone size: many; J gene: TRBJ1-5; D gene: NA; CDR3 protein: CSASYRDNQPQHF
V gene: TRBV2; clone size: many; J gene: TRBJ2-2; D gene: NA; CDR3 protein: CASRGAPHLTGELFF
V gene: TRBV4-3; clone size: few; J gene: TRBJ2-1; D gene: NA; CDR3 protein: CASSQGRTTGDEQFF
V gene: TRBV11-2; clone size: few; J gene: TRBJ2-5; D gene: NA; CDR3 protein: CASRPGWQETQYF
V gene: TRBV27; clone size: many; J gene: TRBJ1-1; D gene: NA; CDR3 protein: CASSLLGLSNTEAFF
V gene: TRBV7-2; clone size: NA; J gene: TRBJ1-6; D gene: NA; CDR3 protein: CASSLDNESPLHF
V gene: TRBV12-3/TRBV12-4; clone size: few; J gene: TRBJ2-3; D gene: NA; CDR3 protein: CASSLAYTQYF
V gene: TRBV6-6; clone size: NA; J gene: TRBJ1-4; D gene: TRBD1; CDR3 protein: CASLETGGLSTNEKLFF
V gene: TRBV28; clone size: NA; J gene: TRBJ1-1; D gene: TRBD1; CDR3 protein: CASSLLTGDTEAFF
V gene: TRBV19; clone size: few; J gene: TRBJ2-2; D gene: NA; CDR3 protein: CASSRGQNTGELFF
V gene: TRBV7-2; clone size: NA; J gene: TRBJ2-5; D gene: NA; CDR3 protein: CASSFWASESYQETQYF
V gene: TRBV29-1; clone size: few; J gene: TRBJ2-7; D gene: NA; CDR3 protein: CAIGHRTYEQYF
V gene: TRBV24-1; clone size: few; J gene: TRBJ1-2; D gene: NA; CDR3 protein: CATSSGVYGYTF
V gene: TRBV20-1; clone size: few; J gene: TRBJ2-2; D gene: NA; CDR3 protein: CSAPRSTNTGELFF
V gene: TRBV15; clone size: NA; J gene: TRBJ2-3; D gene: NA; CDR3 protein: CGTSRAYAGSRVTQYF
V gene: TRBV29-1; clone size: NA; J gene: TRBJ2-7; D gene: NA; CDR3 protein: CSVEKGDEQYF
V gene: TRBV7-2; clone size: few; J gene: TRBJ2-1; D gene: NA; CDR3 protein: CASSRGQSSYNEQFF
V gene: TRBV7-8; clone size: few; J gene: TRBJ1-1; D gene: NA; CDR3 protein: CASSSMAAGTEVFF
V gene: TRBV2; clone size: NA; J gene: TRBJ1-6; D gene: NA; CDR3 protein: CASRAVGKGGTLHF
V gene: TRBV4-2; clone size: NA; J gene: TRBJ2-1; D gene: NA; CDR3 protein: CASSRDGGMEEQFF
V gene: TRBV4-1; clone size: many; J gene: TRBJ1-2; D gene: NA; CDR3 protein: CASSLRVGDGYTF
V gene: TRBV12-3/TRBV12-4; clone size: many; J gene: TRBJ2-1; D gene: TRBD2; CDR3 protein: CASSLLAGGSYNEQFF
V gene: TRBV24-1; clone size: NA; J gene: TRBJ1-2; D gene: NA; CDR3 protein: CATQAGSRNGYTF
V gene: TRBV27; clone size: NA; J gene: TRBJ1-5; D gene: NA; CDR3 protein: CASSPSMGNQPQHF
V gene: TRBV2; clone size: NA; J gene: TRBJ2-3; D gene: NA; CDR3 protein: CASSSDFYTDTQYF
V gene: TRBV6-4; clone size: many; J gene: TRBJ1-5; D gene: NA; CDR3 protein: CASVREGPQPQHF
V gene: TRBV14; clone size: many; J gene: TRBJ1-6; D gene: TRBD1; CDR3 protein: CASSPTGGRGQPLHF
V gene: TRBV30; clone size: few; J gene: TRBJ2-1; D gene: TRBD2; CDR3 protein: CAWSVWLAGKNYNEQFF
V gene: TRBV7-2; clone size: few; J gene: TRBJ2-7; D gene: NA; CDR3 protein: CASSVNPSFEQYF
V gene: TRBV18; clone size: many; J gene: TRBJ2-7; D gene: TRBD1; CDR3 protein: CASSQKTGGEYEQYF
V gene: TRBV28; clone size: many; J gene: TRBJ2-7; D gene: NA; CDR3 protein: CASSPLGTGSYEQYF
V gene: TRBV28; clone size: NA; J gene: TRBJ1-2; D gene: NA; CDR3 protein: CASSSSSGGTFYGYTF
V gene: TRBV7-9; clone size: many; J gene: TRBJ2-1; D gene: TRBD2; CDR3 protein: CASSLSIGGGPSDNEQFF
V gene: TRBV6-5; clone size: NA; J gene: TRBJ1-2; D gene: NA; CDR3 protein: CASSLGAAYGYTF
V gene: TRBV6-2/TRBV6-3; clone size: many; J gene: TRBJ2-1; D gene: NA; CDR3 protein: CASSYGGGRSYNEQFF
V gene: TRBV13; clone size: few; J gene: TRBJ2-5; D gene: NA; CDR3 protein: CASSTVVQGGKTQYF
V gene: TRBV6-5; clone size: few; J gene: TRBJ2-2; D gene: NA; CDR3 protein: CASSPGSSTGELFF
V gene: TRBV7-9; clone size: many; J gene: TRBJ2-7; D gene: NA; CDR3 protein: CASSYKDGREETWGHYEQYF
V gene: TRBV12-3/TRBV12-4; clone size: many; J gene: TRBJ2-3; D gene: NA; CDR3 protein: CASTPGILDTQYF
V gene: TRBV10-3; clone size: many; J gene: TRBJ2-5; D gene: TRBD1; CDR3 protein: CAIRGQGQETQYF
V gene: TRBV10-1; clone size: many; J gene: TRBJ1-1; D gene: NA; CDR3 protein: CASSESQGRTEAFF
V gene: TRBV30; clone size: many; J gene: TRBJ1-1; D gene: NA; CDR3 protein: CAWSGSWGRSEAFF
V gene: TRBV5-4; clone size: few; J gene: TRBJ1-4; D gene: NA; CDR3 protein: CASSLRGLDEKLFF
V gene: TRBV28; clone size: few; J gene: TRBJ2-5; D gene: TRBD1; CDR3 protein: CATTGGRGQETQYF
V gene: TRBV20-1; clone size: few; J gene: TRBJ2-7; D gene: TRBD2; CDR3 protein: CSAPDYPGLLAYEQYF
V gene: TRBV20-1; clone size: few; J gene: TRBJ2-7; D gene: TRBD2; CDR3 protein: CSASRLAGAYEQYF
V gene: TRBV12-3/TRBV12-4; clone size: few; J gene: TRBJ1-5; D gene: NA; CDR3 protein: CASSLDGAGPQHF
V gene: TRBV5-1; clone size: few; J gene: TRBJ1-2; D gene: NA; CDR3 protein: CASSLVSGETYGYTF
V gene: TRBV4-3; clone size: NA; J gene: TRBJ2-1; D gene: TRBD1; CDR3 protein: CASSQDGGTGYNEQFF
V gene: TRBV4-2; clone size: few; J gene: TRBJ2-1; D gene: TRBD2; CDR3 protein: CASSQEWVVAGALNSYNEQFF